This T cell receptor (beta chain) was recorded in a study of blood T cells in healthy people across ages. Primed by a sample-barcoded 5' primer and a J-beta primer mix, a second PCR proceeded for about 6 to 11 cycles. A single record per CDR3 protein comes from TCRdb applying MiXCR to the 5' RACE reads. Of some 1.5 million distinct CDR3 sequences detected, roughly 30% appear once; the ten largest clones hold 7.7%. Trimming took off 5 bases at V and 4 bases at J, with 18 bases between the two ends. CDR1 is SEHNR, CDR2 FQNEAQ, per germline (reference sequence). This CDR3 is built from 15 residues. Many counts were recorded for this clonotype.

This rearrangement joins TRBV7-9 to TRBJ2-7; D is unclear. Sample: blood. The TCR originated in a woman aged 25-40 years in good health. In nucleotides, the CDR3 is TGTGCCAGCAGCCCCAAGGCTGGAATAGGGTACGAGCAGTACTTC. This gives the protein CASSPKAGIGYEQYF.